The entry that follows covers one T cell receptor beta chain sequence. The specificity of this receptor is unknown. Base qualities were left out, and no much larger clone turns up one base away. In Seattle, one collaborating source enrolled patients while the infection was active and tracked those patients longitudinally over the course of disease. Collaborating institutions collected whole blood in K2EDTA tubes following their own protocols. Collaborator samples were shipped for TCRbeta analysis as frozen whole blood, isolated PBMCs, or DNA extracted from either sample type. Cut back by 7 bases and 1 base, the V and J ends lie 11 bases apart. CDR1 and CDR2, looked up from the germline V gene, are SNHLY and FYNNEI. The CDR3 contains 13 residues, cysteine and phenylalanine counted. The entry retains the CDR3 DNA only, 39 bases that are in frame from base 1. This record belongs to a study of blood T cell repertoires in COVID-19 (dated by TCRdb to the early 2020s). In the study overall: Samples from collaborators originated in the United States, Italy and Spain and spanned both the acute and convalescent phases of COVID-19. HLA class I and class II types, where available, came from metadata supplied by the sample provider rather than from assay-based typing. A de-identified subject ID, COVID-19 status, age in years and sex were almost always included in the sample metadata. The repertoires were released in a freely available public database intended as a resource for research on the immune response to SARS-CoV-2. The samples were drawn from two sources: the first 160 participants of the ongoing ImmuneRACE study, and about 1,300 subjects contributed by 6 global collaborators. The prospective study material was composed of cDNA or gDNA derived from T cells, B-cell-depleted T cells, or PBMCs. The dataset comprised deeply sampled blood TCRbeta repertoires from subjects exposed to, actively infected with, or recovered from COVID-19.

Study-wide conclusions, independent of this receptor: Clinical and demographic metadata were provided uncurated, with the amount varying by source and participant.

TCRbeta CDR3 regions were amplified from genomic DNA using the immunoSEQ Assay, a bias-controlled multiplex PCR. The paper's processing steps were these. The number of nucleated cells in each sample was estimated from the amplification of reference gene primers within the assay. To quantify the absolute abundance of each unique TCRbeta CDR3 rearrangement, sequence reads were collapsed and filtered. For each sample, productive Simpson clonality was calculated as the square root of Simpson's diversity index across productive rearrangements. TCRdb carries this immuneACCESS record with in-frame sequences only. Its versions omit some clonotypes, under half of them owing to an unresolved V gene in the studies checked, with the rest unexplained. Clone size and the V and J calls come from that table; the DNA yielded D and trimming. The sample table lists approximately 480,000 clones, about 91% of them with a count of one. The ten largest clones capture around 0.95% of the sample.

In this chain, TRBV2 is recombined with TRBJ2-7; a tentative D match to TRBD1 spans 6 bases. This TCR came from a young man with COVID-19, enrolled during active disease. The sample comprised peripheral blood. At the DNA level, the sequence is TGTGCCAGCATCGGGACATATTCCTACGAGCAGTACTTC. Its product reads: CASIGTYSYEQYF.